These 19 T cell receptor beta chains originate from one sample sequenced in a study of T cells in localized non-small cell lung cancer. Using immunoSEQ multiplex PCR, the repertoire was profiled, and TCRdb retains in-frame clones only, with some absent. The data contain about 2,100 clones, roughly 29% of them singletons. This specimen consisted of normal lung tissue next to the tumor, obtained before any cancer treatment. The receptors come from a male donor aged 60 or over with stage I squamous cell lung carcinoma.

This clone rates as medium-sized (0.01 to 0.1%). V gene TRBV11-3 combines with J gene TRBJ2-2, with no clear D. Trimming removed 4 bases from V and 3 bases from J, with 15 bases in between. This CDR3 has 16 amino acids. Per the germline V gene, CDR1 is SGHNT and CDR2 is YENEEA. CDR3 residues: CASSSHIRYDTGELFF. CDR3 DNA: TGTGCCAGCAGCTCGCATATCAGATACGACACCGGGGAGCTGTTTTTT.

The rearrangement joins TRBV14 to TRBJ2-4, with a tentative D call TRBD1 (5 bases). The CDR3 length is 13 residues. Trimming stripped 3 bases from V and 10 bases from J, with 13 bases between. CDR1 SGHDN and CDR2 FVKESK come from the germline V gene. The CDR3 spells CASSHIDSLIQYF. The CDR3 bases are TGTGCCAGCAGCCATATAGACAGCCTAATTCAGTACTTC.

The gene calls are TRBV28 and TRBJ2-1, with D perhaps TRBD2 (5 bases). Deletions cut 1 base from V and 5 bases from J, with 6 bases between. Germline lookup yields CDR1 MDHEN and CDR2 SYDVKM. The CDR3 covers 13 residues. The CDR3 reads CASSLSGDNEQFF. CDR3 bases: TGTGCCAGCAGTTTATCCGGGGACAATGAGCAGTTCTTC.

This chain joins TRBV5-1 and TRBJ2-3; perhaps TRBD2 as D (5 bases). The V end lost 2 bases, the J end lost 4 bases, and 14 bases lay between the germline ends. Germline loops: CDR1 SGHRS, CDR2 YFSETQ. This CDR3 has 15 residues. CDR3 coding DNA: TGCGCCAGCAGCTTAGGCACAATCGGGGCAGATACGCAGTATTTT. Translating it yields CASSLGTIGADTQYF.

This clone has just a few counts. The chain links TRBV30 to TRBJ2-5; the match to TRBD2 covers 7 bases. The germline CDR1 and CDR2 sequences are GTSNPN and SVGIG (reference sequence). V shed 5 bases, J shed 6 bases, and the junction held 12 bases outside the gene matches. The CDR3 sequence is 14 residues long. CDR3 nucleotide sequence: TGTGCCTGGGACCATGGCGGGAGCTTACAGACCCAGTACTTC. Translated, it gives CAWDHGGSLQTQYF.

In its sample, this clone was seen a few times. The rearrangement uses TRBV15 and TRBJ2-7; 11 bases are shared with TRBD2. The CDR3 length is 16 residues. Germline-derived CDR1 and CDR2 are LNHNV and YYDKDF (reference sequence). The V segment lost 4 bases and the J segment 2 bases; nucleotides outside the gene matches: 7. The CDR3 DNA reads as TGTGCCACCAGCACCGAACTAGCGGGAGCCCCCTACGAGCAGTACTTC. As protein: CATSTELAGAPYEQYF.

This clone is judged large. CDR3 DNA sequence: TGTGCCAGCAGCGCCGTTACAGGGGGAGTCACTGAAGCTTTCTTT. It encodes CASSAVTGGVTEAFF. This sequence joins TRBV9 and TRBJ1-1, with 8 bases matching TRBD1. The germline gives CDR1 SGDLS, CDR2 YYNGEE. There are 15 residues in the CDR3. J was trimmed by 4 bases and V by 3 bases; bases with no gene match: 8.

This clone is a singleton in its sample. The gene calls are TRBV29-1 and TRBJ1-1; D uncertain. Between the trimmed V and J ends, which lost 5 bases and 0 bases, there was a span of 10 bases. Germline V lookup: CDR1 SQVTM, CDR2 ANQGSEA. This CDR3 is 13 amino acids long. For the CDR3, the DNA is TGCAGCGTTTTGGCTTATATGAACACTGAAGCTTTCTTT. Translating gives CSVLAYMNTEAFF.

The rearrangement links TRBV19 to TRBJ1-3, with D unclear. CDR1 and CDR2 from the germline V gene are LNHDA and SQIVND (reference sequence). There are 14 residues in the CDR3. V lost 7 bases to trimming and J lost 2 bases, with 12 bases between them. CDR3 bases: TGTGCCAGTACCCAGGTGGGCCCTGGAAACACCATATATTTT. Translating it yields CASTQVGPGNTIYF.

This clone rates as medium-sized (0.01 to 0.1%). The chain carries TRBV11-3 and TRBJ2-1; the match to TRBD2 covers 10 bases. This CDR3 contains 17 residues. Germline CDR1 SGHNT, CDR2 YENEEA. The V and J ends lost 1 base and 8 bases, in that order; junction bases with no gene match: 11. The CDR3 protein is CASSLVVLAGVVDEQFF. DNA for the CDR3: TGTGCCAGCAGCTTAGTGGTTCTAGCGGGAGTGGTTGATGAGCAGTTCTTC.

CDR3 sequence (DNA): TGTGCCAGTAGTATAGGAGGGGCCGACACCGGGGAGCTGTTTTTT. Its protein is CASSIGGADTGELFF. The chain employs TRBV19 and TRBJ2-2; D may match TRBD1 or TRBD2 (5 bases each). V dropped 1 base and J dropped 3 bases, with 9 bases sitting between them. This CDR3 is 15 amino acids long. Germline V lookup: CDR1 LNHDA, CDR2 SQIVND (reference sequence).

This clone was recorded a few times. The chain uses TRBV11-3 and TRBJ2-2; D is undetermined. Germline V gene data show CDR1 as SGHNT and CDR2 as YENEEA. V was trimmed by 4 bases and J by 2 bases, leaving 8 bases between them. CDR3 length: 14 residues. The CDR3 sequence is CASSSNANTGELFF. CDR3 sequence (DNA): TGTGCCAGCAGCTCGAACGCTAACACCGGGGAGCTGTTTTTT. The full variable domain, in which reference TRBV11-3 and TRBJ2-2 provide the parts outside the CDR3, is EAGVVQSPRYKIIEKKQPVAFWCNPISGHNTLYWYLQNLGQGPELLIRYENEEAVDDSQLPKDRFSAERLKGVDSTLKIQPAELGDSAVYLCASSSNANTGELFFGEGSRLTVL.

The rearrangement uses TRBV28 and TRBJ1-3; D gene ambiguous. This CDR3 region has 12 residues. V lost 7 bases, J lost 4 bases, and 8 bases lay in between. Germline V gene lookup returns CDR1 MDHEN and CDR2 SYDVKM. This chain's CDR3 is CASTLRGNTIYF. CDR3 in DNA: TGTGCCAGCACGCTGAGGGGAAACACCATATATTTT.

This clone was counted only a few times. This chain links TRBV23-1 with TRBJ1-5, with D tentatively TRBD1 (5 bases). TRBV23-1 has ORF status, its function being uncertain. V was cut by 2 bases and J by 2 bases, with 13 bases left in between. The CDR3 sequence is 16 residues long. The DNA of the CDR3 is TGCGCCAGCAGTCAAAACAGGAAAAACGGCAATCAGCCCCAGCATTTT. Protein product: CASSQNRKNGNQPQHF.

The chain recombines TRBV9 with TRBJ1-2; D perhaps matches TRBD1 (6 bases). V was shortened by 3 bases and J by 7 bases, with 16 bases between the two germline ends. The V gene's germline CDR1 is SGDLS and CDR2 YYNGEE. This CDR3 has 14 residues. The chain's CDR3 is CASSAGEGVSGYTF. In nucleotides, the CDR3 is TGTGCCAGCAGCGCCGGGGAGGGGGTGTCTGGCTACACCTTC. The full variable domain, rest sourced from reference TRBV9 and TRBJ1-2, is DSGVTQTPKHLITATGQRVTLRCSPRSGDLSVYWYQQSLDQGLQFLIQYYNGEERAKGNILERFSAQQFPDLHSELNLSSLELGDSALYFCASSAGEGVSGYTFGSGTRLTVV.

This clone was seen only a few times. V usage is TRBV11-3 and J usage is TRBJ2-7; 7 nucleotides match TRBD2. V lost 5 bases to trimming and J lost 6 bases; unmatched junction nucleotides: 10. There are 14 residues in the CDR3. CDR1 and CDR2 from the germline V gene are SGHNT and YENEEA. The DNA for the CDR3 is TGTGCCAGCAGCCCACCCGGGAGGAGGTTCGAGCAGTACTTC. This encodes CASSPPGRRFEQYF.

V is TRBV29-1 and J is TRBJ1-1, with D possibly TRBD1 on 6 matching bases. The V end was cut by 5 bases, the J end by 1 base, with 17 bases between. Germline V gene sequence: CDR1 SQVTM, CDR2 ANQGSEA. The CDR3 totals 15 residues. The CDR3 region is CSVSGPGAGNTEAFF. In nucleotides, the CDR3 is TGCAGCGTTTCTGGGCCAGGGGCAGGGAACACTGAAGCTTTCTTT.

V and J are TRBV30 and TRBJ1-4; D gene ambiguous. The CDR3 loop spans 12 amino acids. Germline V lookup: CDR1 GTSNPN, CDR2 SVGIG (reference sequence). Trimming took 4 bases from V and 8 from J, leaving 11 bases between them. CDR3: CAWTGLGEKLFF. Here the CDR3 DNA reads TGTGCCTGGACAGGACTTGGAGAAAAACTGTTTTTT.

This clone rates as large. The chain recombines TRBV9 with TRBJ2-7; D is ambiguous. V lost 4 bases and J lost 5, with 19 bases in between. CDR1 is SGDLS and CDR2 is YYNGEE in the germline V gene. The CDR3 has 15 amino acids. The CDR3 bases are TGTGCCAGCAGCCCCCTCGGAGACTCTGGTAACGAGCAGTACTTC. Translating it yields CASSPLGDSGNEQYF.